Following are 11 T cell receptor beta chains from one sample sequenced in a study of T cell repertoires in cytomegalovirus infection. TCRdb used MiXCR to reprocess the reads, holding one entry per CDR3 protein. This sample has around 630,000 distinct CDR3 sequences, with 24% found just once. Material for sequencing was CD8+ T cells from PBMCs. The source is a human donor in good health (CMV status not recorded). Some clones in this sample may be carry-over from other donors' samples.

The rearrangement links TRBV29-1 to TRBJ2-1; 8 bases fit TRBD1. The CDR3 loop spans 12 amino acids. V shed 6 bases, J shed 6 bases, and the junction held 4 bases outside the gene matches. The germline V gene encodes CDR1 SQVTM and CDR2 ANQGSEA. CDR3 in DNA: TGCAGCGTGGACAGGGTGGGCAATGAGCAGTTCTTC. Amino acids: CSVDRVGNEQFF.

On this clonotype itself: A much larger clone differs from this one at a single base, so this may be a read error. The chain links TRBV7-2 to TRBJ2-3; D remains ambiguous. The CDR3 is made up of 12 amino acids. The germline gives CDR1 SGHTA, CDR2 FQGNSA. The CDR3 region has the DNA TGTGCCAGCAGCGATGACACAGATACGCGGTATTTT. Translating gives CASSDDTDTRYF.

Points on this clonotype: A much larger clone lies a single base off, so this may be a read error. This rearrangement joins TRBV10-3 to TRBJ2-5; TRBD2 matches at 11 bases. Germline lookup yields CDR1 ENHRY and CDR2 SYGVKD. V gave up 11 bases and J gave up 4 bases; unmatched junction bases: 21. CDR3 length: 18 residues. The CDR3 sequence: CAAGSAPSGGKRLETQYF. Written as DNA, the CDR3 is TGTGCCGCCGGATCAGCGCCTAGCGGGGGGAAGAGGCTAGAGACCCAGTACTTC.

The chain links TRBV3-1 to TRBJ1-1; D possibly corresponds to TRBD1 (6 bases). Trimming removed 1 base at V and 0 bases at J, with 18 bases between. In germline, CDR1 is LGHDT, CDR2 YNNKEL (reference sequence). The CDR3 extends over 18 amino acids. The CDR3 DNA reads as TGTGCCAGCAGCCAAGTGGGATGGGACACTTCTATGAACACTGAAGCTTTCTTT. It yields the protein CASSQVGWDTSMNTEAFF.

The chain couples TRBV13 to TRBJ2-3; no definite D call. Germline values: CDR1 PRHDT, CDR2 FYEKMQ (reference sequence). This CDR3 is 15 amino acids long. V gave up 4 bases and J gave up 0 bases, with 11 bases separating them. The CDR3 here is CASSSPGTSTDTQYF. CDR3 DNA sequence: TGTGCCAGCAGCTCCCCAGGCACTAGCACAGATACGCAGTATTTT.

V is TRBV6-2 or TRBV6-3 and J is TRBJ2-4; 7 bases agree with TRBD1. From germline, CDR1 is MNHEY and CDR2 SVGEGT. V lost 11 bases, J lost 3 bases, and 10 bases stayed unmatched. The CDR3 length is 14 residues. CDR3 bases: TGTGCCTCCAATGACAGGGCGGTCAAAAACATTCAGTACTTC. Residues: CASNDRAVKNIQYF.

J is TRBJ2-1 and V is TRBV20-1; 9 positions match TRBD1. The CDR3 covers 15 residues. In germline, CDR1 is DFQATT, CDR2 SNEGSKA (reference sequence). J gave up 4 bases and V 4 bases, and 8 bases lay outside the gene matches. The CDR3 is CSAIMTGGPYNEQFF. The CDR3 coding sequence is TGCAGTGCTATTATGACAGGGGGACCTTACAATGAGCAGTTCTTC.

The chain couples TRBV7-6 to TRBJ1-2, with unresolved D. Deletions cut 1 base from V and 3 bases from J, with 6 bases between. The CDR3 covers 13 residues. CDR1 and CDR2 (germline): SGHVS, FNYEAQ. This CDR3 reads CASSLVADYGYTF. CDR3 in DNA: TGTGCCAGCAGCTTAGTGGCAGACTATGGCTACACCTTC.

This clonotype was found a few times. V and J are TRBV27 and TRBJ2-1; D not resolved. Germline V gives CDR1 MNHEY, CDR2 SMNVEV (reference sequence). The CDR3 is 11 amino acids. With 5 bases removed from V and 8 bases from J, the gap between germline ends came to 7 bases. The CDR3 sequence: CASSGSHEQFF. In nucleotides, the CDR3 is TGTGCCAGCAGTGGCTCCCATGAGCAGTTCTTC.

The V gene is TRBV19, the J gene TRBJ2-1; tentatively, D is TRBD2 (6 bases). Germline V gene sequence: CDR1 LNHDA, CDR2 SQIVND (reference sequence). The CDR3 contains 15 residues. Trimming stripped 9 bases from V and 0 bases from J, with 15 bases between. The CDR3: CASGTSASSYNEQFF. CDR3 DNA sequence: TGTGCCAGCGGGACTTCGGCTAGCTCCTACAATGAGCAGTTCTTC.

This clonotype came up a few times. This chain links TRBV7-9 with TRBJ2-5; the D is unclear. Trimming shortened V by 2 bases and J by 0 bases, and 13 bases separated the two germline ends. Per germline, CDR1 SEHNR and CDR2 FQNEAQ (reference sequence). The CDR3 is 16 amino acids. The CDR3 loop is CASSLRASKYQETQYF. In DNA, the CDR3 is TGTGCCAGCAGCTTAAGGGCTTCAAAGTACCAAGAGACCCAGTACTTC. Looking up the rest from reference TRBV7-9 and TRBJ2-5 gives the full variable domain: DTGVSQNPRHKITKRGQNVTFRCDPISEHNRLYWYRQTLGQGPEFLTYFQNEAQLEKSRLLSDRFSAERPKGSFSTLEIQRTEQGDSAMYLCASSLRASKYQETQYFGPGTRLLVL.